Presented here are 23 T cell receptor beta chains from one specimen sequenced in a study of OX40 agonist ivuxolimab in advanced cancers. The repertoire was sequenced with immunoSEQ multiplex PCR; TCRdb's copy has only in-frame clones and lacks some. This sample has about 76,000 clones; under 90% occur once, and the top ten carry 6.9%. Sequenced here: CD4+ or CD8+ T cells sorted from blood, sampled in a trial of the OX40 agonist ivuxolimab. Source of these receptors: an adult with an advanced solid tumor such as melanoma, head and neck, liver or kidney cancer.

The chain is built from TRBV6-7 and TRBJ2-2; 9 bases match TRBD1. TRBV6-7 is an ORF; its function is uncertain. The CDR3 runs to 16 residues. The ends lost 7 bases at V and 5 bases at J; junction bases unmatched: 11. The CDR3 nucleotides read TGTGCCAGCAACCTTACCGGGACAGGGAGGACCGGGGAGCTGTTTTTT. This codes for CASNLTGTGRTGELFF.

The chain uses TRBV7-8 and TRBJ2-7, with 9 bases matching TRBD2. The CDR3 is made up of 18 amino acids. Per germline, CDR1 SGHVS and CDR2 FQNEAQ. The trim removed 1 base at V and 2 bases at J, leaving 12 bases unmatched. The CDR3 nucleotides are TGTGCCAGCAGCTTAGAAGTAGCGGGGGCCGCCTATCCCTACGAGCAGTACTTC. Its translation is CASSLEVAGAAYPYEQYF. Complete variable domain (other parts from reference TRBV7-8 and TRBJ2-7): GAGVSQSPRYKVAKRGQDVALRCDPISGHVSLFWYQQALGQGPEFLTYFQNEAQLDKSGLPSDRFFAERPEGSVSTLKIQRTQQEDSAVYLCASSLEVAGAAYPYEQYFGPGTRLTVT.

The chain recombines TRBV18 with TRBJ2-1, with D possibly being TRBD2 (5 bases). Deletions cut 1 base from V and 2 bases from J, with 12 bases between. Germline assignment: CDR1 KGHSH and CDR2 LQKENI. The CDR3 covers 16 residues. CDR3 nucleotides: TGTGCCAGCTCACCACAAAGGCTAGCCCCCTACAATGAGCAGTTCTTC. This gives the protein CASSPQRLAPYNEQFF.

The V gene is TRBV6-6, the J gene TRBJ1-5; possibly TRBD1 for D (5 bases). V was trimmed by 2 bases and J by 5 bases, leaving 13 bases between them. The CDR3 sequence is 15 residues long. Germline assignment: CDR1 MNHNY and CDR2 SVGAGI (reference sequence). CDR3 DNA: TGTGCCAGCAGTTACGTCAGGGCCGGCGATCAGCCCCAGCATTTT. This sequence encodes CASSYVRAGDQPQHF.

The V and J genes are TRBV19 and TRBJ2-3, with 7 bases aligning to TRBD1. After removal of 0 bases from V and 4 bases from J, the junction contained 7 bases not matched to a gene. There are 16 residues in the CDR3. The germline gives CDR1 LNHDA, CDR2 SQIVND (reference sequence). This CDR3 reads CASSIDLLGGADTQYF. For the CDR3, the DNA is TGTGCCAGTAGTATAGATCTATTAGGGGGCGCAGATACGCAGTATTTT.

CDR3 residues: CSVETGDQPQHF. DNA for the CDR3: TGCAGCGTTGAAACAGGTGATCAGCCCCAGCATTTT. The chain recombines TRBV29-1 with TRBJ1-5, with a possible D match to TRBD1 (5 bases). Germline V gives CDR1 SQVTM, CDR2 ANQGSEA. Trimming took off 2 bases at V and 5 bases at J, with 7 bases between the two ends. CDR3 length: 12 residues.

The J gene is TRBJ2-7, the V gene TRBV5-1; unclear D gene. This CDR3 has 14 amino acids. Trimming took off 2 bases at V and 0 bases at J, with 9 bases between the two ends. CDR1 and CDR2 (germline): SGHRS, YFSETQ. CDR3 nucleotides: TGCGCCAGCAGCTTCACTGGGAACTCCTACGAGCAGTACTTC. This encodes CASSFTGNSYEQYF.

The sample holds a few counts of this clone. The J gene is TRBJ1-5, the V gene TRBV6-6; TRBD1 is a possible D gene (6 bases). The germline V gene encodes CDR1 MNHNY and CDR2 SVGAGI (reference sequence). This CDR3 is 13 amino acids long. Trimming left V 8 bases short and J 9 bases short, with 17 bases between. The CDR3 DNA reads TGTGCCAGCTCCAGGGGCCAGGAAGGGCCCCAGCATTTT. Residues: CASSRGQEGPQHF.

The chain links TRBV4-3 to TRBJ2-3, with 12 bases lining up with TRBD2. CDR3 length: 19 residues. Trimming took 0 bases from V and 2 from J; bases not matched to a gene: 9. From germline, CDR1 is LGHNA and CDR2 YSLEER. The CDR3 sequence is CASSQDSVTSGRPTDTQYF. The CDR3 DNA reads as TGCGCCAGCAGCCAAGATTCCGTGACTAGCGGGAGACCCACAGATACGCAGTATTTT.

This clone was seen only once. The CDR3 here is CASSLVGVRSDTQYF. CDR3 nucleotides: TGCGCCAGCAGCTTGGTAGGAGTAAGGTCGGATACGCAGTATTTT. The J gene is TRBJ2-3, the V gene TRBV5-1; no firm D call. Trimming took off 0 bases at V and 6 bases at J, with 14 bases between the two ends. The V gene's germline CDR1 is SGHRS and CDR2 YFSETQ. The CDR3 is made up of 15 amino acids.

The chain is built from TRBV18 and TRBJ2-5; D ambiguous. The assigned J gene may be wrong: the sequence end matches TRBJ2-7 better. Germline V lookup: CDR1 KGHSH, CDR2 LQKENI. CDR3 size: 16 residues. CDR3 coding DNA: TGTGCCAGCTCACCACCGACCGCGGTTAGCTCCTACGAGCAGTACTTC. The encoded protein is CASSPPTAVSSYEQYF.

With regard to this clone: Other DNA sequences within the sample encode an identical CDR3. The genes are TRBV10-3 and TRBJ2-7, with D unresolved. V shed 4 bases and J shed 5 bases, with 12 bases lying between them. Per germline, CDR1 ENHRY and CDR2 SYGVKD. There are 13 residues in the CDR3. CDR3 nucleotides: TGTGCCATCAGTGCGGCCCCAGACCACGAGCAGTACTTC. Translation gives CAISAAPDHEQYF.

This clone was observed once. The rearrangement joins TRBV6-5 to TRBJ1-5; TRBD1 agrees at 9 bases. CDR1 and CDR2 from the germline V gene are MNHEY and SVGAGI. The CDR3 runs 15 residues. Trimming cost V 4 bases and J 1 base; bases outside gene matches: 2. This CDR3 is CASSSTGGSNQPQHF. The CDR3, as DNA: TGTGCCAGCAGTTCGACAGGGGGAAGCAATCAGCCCCAGCATTTT.

The chain joins TRBV7-2 to TRBJ1-2; D is uncertain. The CDR3 consists of 13 residues. V was clipped by 3 bases and J by 8 bases, with 13 bases between them. Germline V lookup: CDR1 SGHTA, CDR2 FQGNSA. The CDR3 region has the DNA TGTGCCAGCAGCTTGCCAGAGCTTCGCGGCTACACCTTC. Protein: CASSLPELRGYTF.

J is TRBJ1-5 and V is TRBV4-1; D not certain. The CDR3 is 14 amino acids. V was clipped by 1 base and J by 6 bases, with 10 bases between them. Germline CDR1 is MGHRA and CDR2 is YSYEKL. CDR3 protein: CASSQAGWGQPQHF. The CDR3 DNA is TGCGCCAGCAGCCAAGCGGGTTGGGGTCAGCCCCAGCATTTT.

Only a few counts were recorded for this clone. CDR3 DNA: TGTGCCAGCACCACAGATCGTGAGCAGTTCTTC. It codes for CASTTDREQFF. V and J are TRBV7-2 and TRBJ2-1; no reliable D call. V was clipped by 7 bases and J by 9 bases, with 10 bases between them. The CDR3 contains 11 residues. In germline, CDR1 is SGHTA, CDR2 FQGNSA.

V usage is TRBV7-9 and J usage is TRBJ2-7, with D uncertain. This CDR3 comprises 13 residues. V lost 5 bases, J lost 1 base, and 9 bases lay in between. The V gene's germline CDR1 is SEHNR and CDR2 FQNEAQ (reference sequence). DNA for the CDR3: TGTGCCAGCAGCCCGACAAATTCCTACGAGCAGTACTTC. Amino acid sequence: CASSPTNSYEQYF.

The V call is TRBV30, the J call TRBJ1-3, with 8 nucleotides matching TRBD1. Losses at the gene ends were 0 bases for V and 0 bases for J; bases not matched to a gene: 7. CDR3 size: 17 residues. The germline gives CDR1 GTSNPN, CDR2 SVGIG (reference sequence). The CDR3 spells CAWSVLGQASSGNTIYF. Written as DNA, the CDR3 is TGTGCCTGGAGTGTACTGGGACAGGCCAGCTCTGGAAACACCATATATTTT.

This chain connects TRBV4-3 to TRBJ2-1, with D perhaps matching TRBD2 (6 bases). CDR3 length: 17 amino acids. The germline V and J ends were trimmed by 0 bases and 0 bases, with 12 bases remaining between them. Germline values: CDR1 LGHNA, CDR2 YSLEER. The CDR3 protein is CASSQDPGGSSYNEQFF. The DNA of the CDR3 is TGCGCCAGCAGCCAAGATCCCGGAGGGAGCTCCTACAATGAGCAGTTCTTC.

The rearrangement links TRBV12-2 to TRBJ2-1; the tabulated D call, TRBD1, remains unverified against the DNA. TRBV12-2 is termed a pseudogene. CDR3 length: 15 residues. The CDR3 reads CASRLGQGFANEQFF. As DNA, the CDR3 is TGTGCAAGTCGCTTAGGGCAGGGTTTTGCCAATGAGCAGTTCTTC.

This clone was recorded only once. The chain joins TRBV5-1 to TRBJ2-3; D remains ambiguous. V gave up 2 bases and J gave up 0 bases, with 7 bases separating them. The length of the CDR3 is 14 residues. Germline values: CDR1 SGHRS, CDR2 YFSETQ. CDR3 bases: TGCGCCAGCAGCTTCTCAGTGAGCACAGATACGCAGTATTTT. Translating gives CASSFSVSTDTQYF.

This chain's CDR3 is CASSQGGGTSYEQYF. The CDR3 nucleotides are TGTGCCAGCAGCCAAGGCGGCGGTACCTCCTACGAGCAGTACTTC. The rearrangement links TRBV4-2 to TRBJ2-7; no clear D gene. V was clipped by 1 base and J by 0 bases, with 10 bases between them. The V gene's germline CDR1 is LGHNA and CDR2 YNFKEQ. The CDR3 runs to 15 residues.

This chain connects TRBV29-1 to TRBJ2-1, with 11 bases lining up with TRBD1. The germline gives CDR1 SQVTM, CDR2 ANQGSEA. Trimming at V came to 6 bases and at J to 12 bases, leaving 10 bases not matched to a gene. CDR3 length: 13 amino acids. Here the CDR3 DNA reads TGCAGCGTGGACCGGGACAGGGGGAAGGGGCAGTTCTTC. Encoded protein: CSVDRDRGKGQFF.